This passage covers 4 T cell receptor beta chains from one sample sequenced in a study of CD8+ T cells in alopecia areata. RNA was extracted and reverse transcribed into cDNA as the sequencing template. Profiled with immunoSEQ multiplex PCR; TCRdb holds only in-frame clones, not every one. The repertoire consists of 2,000 or so clones, none detected only once. Sequences were obtained from lesional skin. These receptors were taken from a C3H/HeJ mouse with alopecia areata. The strain bears MHC haplotype H2-k.

This clone came up many times. Germline and genes here are mouse. The DNA ends 4 residues before the CDR3 does, and the rest of the CDR3 is filled in from the germline J gene. The chain employs TRBV1 and TRBJ2-3; D is perhaps TRBD1 (6 bases). The V gene lost 0 bases and the J gene lost 2 bases, with 9 bases spanning the gap. The CDR3 length is 15 residues. Germline V gene lookup returns CDR1 NSQYPW and CDR2 LRSPGD (reference sequence). The CDR3 DNA, read in part, is TGCACCTGCAGTGCAGATAGGGACAATGCAGAA. This sequence encodes CTCSADRDNAE. The full CDR3 is CTCSADRDNAETLYF.

This clone is medium-sized by share. Gene names denote mouse genes. The sequence runs out 4 residues before the end of the CDR3; the remainder is reconstructed from the germline J gene. The rearrangement uses TRBV14 and TRBJ1-2; D remains ambiguous. This CDR3 is 10 amino acids long. CDR1 SGHDT and CDR2 FRDEAV come from the germline V gene. CDR3 amino acids: CASSLRDYTF. Partial CDR3 DNA: TGTGCCAGCAGTCTCCGC.

There are many counts of this clone. Gene names and germline refer to mouse. Coverage ceases 4 residues before the CDR3 finishes, and the germline J gene fills in the end. The V and J genes are TRBV5 and TRBJ2-4, with 8 bases lining up with TRBD2. CDR1 and CDR2 from the germline V gene are LGHNA and YNLKQL (reference sequence). This CDR3 has 14 residues. CDR3 bases read: TGTGCCAGCAGCCAAAAAGGGGGGGCAAAC. Amino acids: CASSQKGGAN. The whole CDR3 region reads CASSQKGGANTLYF.

The sample holds many counts of this clone. Here the gene names and germline are mouse. The sequence runs out 4 residues before the end of the CDR3; the remainder is reconstructed from the germline J gene. The V and J genes are TRBV14 and TRBJ2-1; D is unclear. Trimming took 1 base from V and 1 from J, leaving 6 bases between them. Germline V gene data show CDR1 as SGHDT and CDR2 as FRDEAV. This CDR3 is built from 14 residues. The sequenced CDR3 bases are TGTGCCAGCAGTTTCACAGCGAACTATGCT. This codes for CASSFTANYA. The entire CDR3 protein is CASSFTANYAEQFF.